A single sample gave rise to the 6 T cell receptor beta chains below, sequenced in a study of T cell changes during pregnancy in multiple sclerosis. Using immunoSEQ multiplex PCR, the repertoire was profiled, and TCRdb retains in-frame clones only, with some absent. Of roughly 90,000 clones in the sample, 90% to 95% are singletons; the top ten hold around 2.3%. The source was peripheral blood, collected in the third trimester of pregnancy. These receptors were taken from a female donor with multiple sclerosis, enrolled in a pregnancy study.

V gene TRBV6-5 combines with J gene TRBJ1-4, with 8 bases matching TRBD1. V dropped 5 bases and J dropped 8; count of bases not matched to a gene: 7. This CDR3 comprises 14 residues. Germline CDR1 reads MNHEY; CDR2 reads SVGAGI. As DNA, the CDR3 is TGTGCCAGCAGTCGCGGACAGGGTCCGGAAAAACTGTTTTTT. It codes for CASSRGQGPEKLFF.

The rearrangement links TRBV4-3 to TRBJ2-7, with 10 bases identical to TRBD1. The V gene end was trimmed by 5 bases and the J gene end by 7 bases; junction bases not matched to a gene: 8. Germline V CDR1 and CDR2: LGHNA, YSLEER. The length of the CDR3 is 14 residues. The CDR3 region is CASSISTGGREQYF. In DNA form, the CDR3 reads TGCGCCAGCAGCATTTCGACAGGGGGCCGGGAGCAGTACTTC.

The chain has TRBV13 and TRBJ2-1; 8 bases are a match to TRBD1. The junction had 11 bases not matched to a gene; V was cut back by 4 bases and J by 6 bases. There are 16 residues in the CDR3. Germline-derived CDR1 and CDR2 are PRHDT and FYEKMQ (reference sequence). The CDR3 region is CASSSMTGQAFNEQFF. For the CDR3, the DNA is TGTGCCAGCAGCTCTATGACGGGACAGGCTTTCAATGAGCAGTTCTTC.

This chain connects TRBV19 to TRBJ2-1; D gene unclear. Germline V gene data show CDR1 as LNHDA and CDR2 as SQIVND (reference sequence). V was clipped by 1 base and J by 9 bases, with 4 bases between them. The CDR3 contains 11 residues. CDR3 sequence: CASSIAGEQFF. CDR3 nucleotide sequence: TGTGCCAGTAGTATAGCGGGTGAGCAGTTCTTC.

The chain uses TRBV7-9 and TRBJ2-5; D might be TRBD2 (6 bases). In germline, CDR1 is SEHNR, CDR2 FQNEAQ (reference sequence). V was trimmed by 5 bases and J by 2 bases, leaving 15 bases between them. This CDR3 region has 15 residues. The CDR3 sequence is CASSTSRGGQETQYF. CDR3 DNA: TGTGCCAGCAGCACTTCGCGGGGCGGGCAAGAGACCCAGTACTTC.

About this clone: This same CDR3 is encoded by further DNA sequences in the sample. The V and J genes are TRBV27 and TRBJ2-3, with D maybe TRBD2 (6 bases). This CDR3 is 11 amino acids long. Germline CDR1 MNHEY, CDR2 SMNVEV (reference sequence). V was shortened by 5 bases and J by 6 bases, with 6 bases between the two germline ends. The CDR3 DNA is TGTGCCAGCAGTCTAGCGGATACGCAGTATTTT. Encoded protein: CASSLADTQYF.